This is a list of T cell receptor beta chains from one sample in a study of T cell responses to AZD1222 COVID-19 vaccine. Sequencing was performed with immunoSEQ multiplex PCR; in TCRdb, only in-frame clones are kept and a portion is missing. The sample consists of more than 70,000 clones, roughly 88% of them appearing once. The sequencing used peripheral blood, collected on day 0 of MenACWY control vaccination. These receptors originate from an adult in good health. Both conserved end residues are part of each CDR3. A D gene is named only where the DNA matches it firmly. A clone size is listed for some rows: how often the clone was seen (once, few, many), or a class if it is expanded.

CDR3: CASSYEGTNEKLFF
DNA: TGTGCCAGCAGTTACGAGGGGACTAATGAAAAACTGTTTTTT
size: -
V: TRBV6-2/TRBV6-3
J: TRBJ1-4
D: -

CDR3: CASSLGTNQPQHF
DNA: TGTGCCAGCAGCCTTGGGACCAATCAGCCCCAGCATTTT
size: -
V: TRBV5-6
J: TRBJ1-5
D: -

CDR3: CASSRGLAGGSYEQYF
DNA: TGCGCCAGCAGCCGGGGACTAGCGGGGGGCTCCTACGAGCAGTACTTC
size: -
V: TRBV4-1
J: TRBJ2-7
D: TRBD2

CDR3: CASSRGDRVRDEQYF
DNA: TGTGCCAGCAGCCGAGGGGACAGGGTACGGGACGAGCAGTACTTC
size: -
V: TRBV5-4
J: TRBJ2-7
D: TRBD1

CDR3: CASSSRAGGFGELFF
DNA: TGTGCCAGCAGCTCCCGAGCGGGGGGGTTTGGGGAGCTGTTTTTT
size: -
V: TRBV9
J: TRBJ2-2
D: TRBD2

CDR3: CASSPGTGYTYEQYF
DNA: TGTGCCAGCTCACCCGGGACAGGCTATACCTACGAGCAGTACTTC
size: -
V: TRBV18
J: TRBJ2-7
D: TRBD1

CDR3: CASSQDRRGGYTF
DNA: TGCGCCAGCAGCCAAGATAGGAGGGGTGGCTACACCTTC
size: -
V: TRBV4-3
J: TRBJ1-2
D: -

CDR3: CASSLRGLNTEAFF
DNA: TGTGCCAGCAGCTTACGGGGTTTGAACACTGAAGCTTTCTTT
size: -
V: TRBV7-3
J: TRBJ1-1
D: -

CDR3: CASSQTGQGAGEQYF
DNA: TGCGCCAGCAGTCAAACGGGACAGGGGGCTGGCGAGCAGTACTTC
size: -
V: TRBV23-1
J: TRBJ2-7
D: TRBD1

CDR3: CASSFEGGGF
DNA: TGTGCCAGCAGTTTTGAGGGAGGGGGGTTT
size: -
V: TRBV27
J: TRBJ1-1
D: -

CDR3: CASSQLAGGLNTQYF
DNA: TGTGCTAGCAGCCAACTCGCGGGGGGGCTAAATACGCAGTATTTT
size: -
V: TRBV7-7
J: TRBJ2-3
D: TRBD2

CDR3: CATSSGPVTDFWPQHF
DNA: TGTGCCACCAGCAGTGGTCCGGTCACAGACTTTTGGCCCCAGCATTTT
size: -
V: TRBV15
J: TRBJ1-5
D: -

CDR3: CASSFRGLTGNTIYF
DNA: TGTGCCAGCAGCTTCCGGGGCCTCACTGGAAACACCATATATTTT
size: -
V: TRBV5-6
J: TRBJ1-3
D: -

CDR3: CASSPSVGSYEQYF
DNA: TGTGCCAGCAGCCCCTCAGTGGGCTCCTACGAGCAGTACTTC
size: -
V: TRBV9
J: TRBJ2-7
D: -

CDR3: CASSFPQETQYF
DNA: TGTGCCAGCAGCTTTCCCCAAGAGACCCAGTACTTC
size: -
V: TRBV11-3
J: TRBJ2-5
D: -

CDR3: CSVEAGNEQFF
DNA: TGCAGCGTCGAGGCGGGCAATGAGCAGTTCTTC
size: -
V: TRBV29-1
J: TRBJ2-1
D: -

CDR3: CASSPTDNYGYTF
DNA: TGTGCCAGCTCGCCGACGGATAACTATGGCTACACCTTC
size: -
V: TRBV18
J: TRBJ1-2
D: -

CDR3: CASSLGTGGEQFF
DNA: TGTGCCAGCAGCTTAGGGACAGGGGGTGAGCAGTTCTTC
size: -
V: TRBV7-2
J: TRBJ2-1
D: TRBD1

CDR3: CASSFRQGTEEKLFF
DNA: TGTGCCAGCAGCTTCCGACAGGGGACCGAAGAAAAACTGTTTTTT
size: -
V: TRBV7-9
J: TRBJ1-4
D: TRBD1

CDR3: CASSQKGSPLHF
DNA: TGCGCCAGCAGCCAAAAGGGTTCACCCCTCCACTTT
size: -
V: TRBV4-1
J: TRBJ1-6
D: -

CDR3: CASSGGTGAFF
DNA: TGTGCCAGCAGCGGGGGGACAGGGGCTTTCTTT
size: -
V: TRBV3-1/TRBV3-2
J: TRBJ1-1
D: TRBD1

CDR3: CASSLAQVMTGETQYF
DNA: TGTGCCAGCAGCTTAGCGCAGGTCATGACTGGGGAGACCCAGTACTTC
size: -
V: TRBV7-6
J: TRBJ2-5
D: -

CDR3: CASSQDPDSGSYNEQFF
DNA: TGCGCCAGCAGCCAAGACCCCGATAGCGGTTCCTACAATGAGCAGTTCTTC
size: -
V: TRBV4-1
J: TRBJ2-1
D: -

CDR3: CASSLGLAGGIGNEQFF
DNA: TGTGCCAGCAGCTTGGGACTAGCGGGGGGAATAGGCAATGAGCAGTTCTTC
size: -
V: TRBV5-6
J: TRBJ2-1
D: TRBD2

CDR3: CASSLSKGQQFF
DNA: TGTGCCAGCAGCTTATCGAAGGGGCAGCAGTTCTTC
size: -
V: TRBV7-3
J: TRBJ2-1
D: -

CDR3: CASSQGGEQFF
DNA: TGTGCCAGCAGCCAAGGGGGTGAGCAGTTCTTC
size: -
V: TRBV4-2
J: TRBJ2-1
D: -

CDR3: CASSFNRGYGYTF
DNA: TGTGCCAGCAGCTTTAACAGGGGCTATGGCTACACCTTC
size: once
V: TRBV5-8
J: TRBJ1-2
D: TRBD1

CDR3: CASSDPSRDRVRNEKLFF
DNA: TGTGCCAGCAGTGACCCGTCCCGGGACAGGGTTCGGAATGAAAAACTGTTTTTT
size: -
V: TRBV6-4
J: TRBJ1-4
D: TRBD1

CDR3: CASSLADRSYEQYF
DNA: TGTGCCAGCAGCTTAGCCGACAGGTCCTACGAGCAGTACTTC
size: -
V: TRBV7-8
J: TRBJ2-7
D: -

CDR3: CASSLGRWNTEAFF
DNA: TGTGCCAGCAGCTTAGGCAGGTGGAACACTGAAGCTTTCTTT
size: -
V: TRBV7-2
J: TRBJ1-1
D: -

CDR3: CASSLRAGMDEQFF
DNA: TGTGCCAGTAGCCTAAGGGCAGGGATGGATGAGCAGTTCTTC
size: once
V: TRBV19
J: TRBJ2-1
D: -

CDR3: CASSSPQGGEQYF
DNA: TGTGCCAGCAGTTCACCACAGGGCGGCGAGCAGTACTTC
size: -
V: TRBV6-5
J: TRBJ2-7
D: -

CDR3: CASRQGSTEAFF
DNA: TGTGCCAGCAGGCAGGGGAGCACTGAAGCTTTCTTT
size: -
V: TRBV27
J: TRBJ1-1
D: -

CDR3: CASSYEAGGESQPQHF
DNA: TGTGCCAGCAGTTACGAGGCAGGGGGCGAGAGTCAGCCCCAGCATTTT
size: -
V: TRBV6-2/TRBV6-3
J: TRBJ1-5
D: TRBD1

CDR3: CASSHRGTGNEKLFF
DNA: TGTGCCAGCAGCCACCGAGGGACAGGGAATGAAAAACTGTTTTTT
size: -
V: TRBV3-1/TRBV3-2
J: TRBJ1-4
D: TRBD1

CDR3: CAIGTGGAGGYTF
DNA: TGTGCCATAGGGACAGGGGGCGCGGGAGGCTACACCTTC
size: -
V: TRBV11-2
J: TRBJ1-2
D: TRBD1

CDR3: CASSQVASGGAADTQYF
DNA: TGTGCCAGCAGCCAGGTAGCCAGCGGGGGGGCCGCAGATACGCAGTATTTT
size: -
V: TRBV4-2
J: TRBJ2-3
D: TRBD2